This T cell receptor beta chain was sequenced for a study of shared clonotypes between healthy human individuals. Study-wide findings and caveats: Among donors, clonotype sharing was expected to be affected by sequencing depth.

For every subset, genomic DNA was evenly distributed across several immunoSEQ plates. Sequencing was performed with immunoSEQ multiplex PCR; in TCRdb, only in-frame clones are kept and a portion is missing. The sample comprises some 2.1 million clones, 85% to 95% of which are singletons, and under 2% rests with the top ten. Per germline, CDR1 LGHNA and CDR2 YSLEER. The germline V and J ends were trimmed by 2 bases and 4 bases, with 8 bases remaining between them. The CDR3 is made up of 13 amino acids. As defined, naive CD8 cells were CD45RO-negative and positively selected for CCR7, with terminally differentiated effector memory CD45RA+ cells excluded. Worth noting for this clone: Its antigen is not identified.

The specimen sequenced was naive CD8+ T cells from PBMCs. The chain carries TRBV4-3 and TRBJ1-1; D uncertain. The receptor was derived from a man aged 18 to 30 in good health. Some clones in this sample may be carry-over from other donors' samples. The CDR3 loop reads CASSQFESTEAFF. For the CDR3, the DNA is TGCGCCAGCAGCCAATTTGAGAGCACTGAAGCTTTCTTT.